This T cell receptor (beta chain) is from a study of blood T cells in healthy people across ages. Next came a second PCR, run for about 7 to 12 cycles, which used a sample-barcoded 5' primer along with a J-beta primer mix. Every single cDNA molecule received a tag from a template-switch adaptor with 12 random nucleotides. TCRdb redid the calling of the 5' RACE reads with MiXCR, one entry per CDR3 protein. The table records roughly 650,000 distinct CDR3 sequences, around 32% of them present only once. The sample was blood. The sequence derives from a woman older than 75 in good health.

The CDR3 loop is CASSLNPTNEKLFF. The CDR3 DNA is TGCGCCAGCAGCTTGAACCCAACTAATGAAAAACTGTTTTTT. The V gene is TRBV5-1, the J gene TRBJ1-4; D call uncertain. CDR3 length: 14 amino acids. V lost 1 base to trimming and J lost 0 bases, with 4 bases between them. Looked up from germline, CDR1 is SGHRS and CDR2 is YFSETQ.